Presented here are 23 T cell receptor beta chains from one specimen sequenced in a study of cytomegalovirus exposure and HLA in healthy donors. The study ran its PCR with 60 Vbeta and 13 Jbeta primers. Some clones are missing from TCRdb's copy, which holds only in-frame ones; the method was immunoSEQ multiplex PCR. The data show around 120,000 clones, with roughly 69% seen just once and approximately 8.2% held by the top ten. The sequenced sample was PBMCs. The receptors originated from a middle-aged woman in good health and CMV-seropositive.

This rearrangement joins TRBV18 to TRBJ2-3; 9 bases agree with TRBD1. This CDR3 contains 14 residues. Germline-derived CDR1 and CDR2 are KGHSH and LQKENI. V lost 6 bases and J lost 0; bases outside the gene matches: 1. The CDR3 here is CASSGTGSTDTQYF. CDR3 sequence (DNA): TGTGCCAGCTCTGGGACAGGGAGCACAGATACGCAGTATTTT.

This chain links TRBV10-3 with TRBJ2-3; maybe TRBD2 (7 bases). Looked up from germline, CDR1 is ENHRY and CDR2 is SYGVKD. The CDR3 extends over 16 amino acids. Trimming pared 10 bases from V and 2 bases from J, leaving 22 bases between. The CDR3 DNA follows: TGTGCCACCGCAGGGCCTCGGGGGGCTAACACAGATACGCAGTATTTT. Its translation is CATAGPRGANTDTQYF.

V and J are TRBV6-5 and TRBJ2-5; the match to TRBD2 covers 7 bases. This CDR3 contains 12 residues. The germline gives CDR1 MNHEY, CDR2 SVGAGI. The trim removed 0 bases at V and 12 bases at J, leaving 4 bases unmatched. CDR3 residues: CASSYSGLDKYF. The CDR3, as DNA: TGTGCCAGCAGTTACTCCGGACTAGACAAGTACTTC.

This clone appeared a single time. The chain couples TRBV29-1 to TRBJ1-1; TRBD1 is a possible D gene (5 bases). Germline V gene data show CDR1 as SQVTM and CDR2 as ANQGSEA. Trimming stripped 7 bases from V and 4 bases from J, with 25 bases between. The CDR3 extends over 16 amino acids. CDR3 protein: CSAFGQGWEGPTEAFF. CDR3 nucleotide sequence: TGCAGCGCTTTTGGCCAGGGTTGGGAAGGGCCCACTGAAGCTTTCTTT.

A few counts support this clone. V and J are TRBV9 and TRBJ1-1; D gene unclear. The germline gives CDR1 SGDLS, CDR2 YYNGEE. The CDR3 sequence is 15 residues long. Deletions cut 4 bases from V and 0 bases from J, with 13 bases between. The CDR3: CASSPRGLMNTEAFF. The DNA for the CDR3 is TGTGCCAGCAGCCCCCGAGGGCTAATGAACACTGAAGCTTTCTTT.

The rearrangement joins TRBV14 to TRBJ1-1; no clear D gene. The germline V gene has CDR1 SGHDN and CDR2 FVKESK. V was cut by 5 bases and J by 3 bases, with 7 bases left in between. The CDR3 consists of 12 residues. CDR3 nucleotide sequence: TGTGCCAGCAGCTCAGCGGACACTGAAGCTTTCTTT. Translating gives CASSSADTEAFF.

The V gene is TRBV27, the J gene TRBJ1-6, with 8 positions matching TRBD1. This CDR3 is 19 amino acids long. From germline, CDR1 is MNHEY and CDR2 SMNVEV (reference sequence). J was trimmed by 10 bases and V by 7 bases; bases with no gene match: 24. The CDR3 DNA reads TGTGCCAGCACCCTAAAAGGCGACAGGGGAGGAGGCTTTGAGTCACCCCTCCACTTT. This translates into CASTLKGDRGGGFESPLHF.

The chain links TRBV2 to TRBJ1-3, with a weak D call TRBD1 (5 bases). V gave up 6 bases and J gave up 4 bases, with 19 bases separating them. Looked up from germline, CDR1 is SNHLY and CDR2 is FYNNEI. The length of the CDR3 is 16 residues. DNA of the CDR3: TGTGCCAGCAGAGATATGGGGCAGTTAGTGGGAAACACCATATATTTT. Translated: CASRDMGQLVGNTIYF.

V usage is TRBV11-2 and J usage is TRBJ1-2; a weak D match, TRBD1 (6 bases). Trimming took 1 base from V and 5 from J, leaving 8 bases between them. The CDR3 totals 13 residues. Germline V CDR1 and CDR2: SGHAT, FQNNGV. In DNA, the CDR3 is TGTGCCAGCAGCTTAGGGACAGTATATGGCTACACCTTC. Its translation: CASSLGTVYGYTF.

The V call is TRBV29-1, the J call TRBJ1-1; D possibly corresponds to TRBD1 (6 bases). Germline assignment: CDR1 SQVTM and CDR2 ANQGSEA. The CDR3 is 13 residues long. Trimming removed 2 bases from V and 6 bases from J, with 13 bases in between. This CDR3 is CSVERTGQPEAFF. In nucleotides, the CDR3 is TGCAGCGTTGAACGCACAGGGCAACCTGAAGCTTTCTTT.

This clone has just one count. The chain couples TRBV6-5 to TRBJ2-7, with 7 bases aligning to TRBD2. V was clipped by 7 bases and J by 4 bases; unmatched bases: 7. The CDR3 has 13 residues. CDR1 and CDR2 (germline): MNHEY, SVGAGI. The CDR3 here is CASTTGGFYEQYF. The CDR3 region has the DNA TGTGCCAGCACCACGGGAGGTTTTTACGAGCAGTACTTC.

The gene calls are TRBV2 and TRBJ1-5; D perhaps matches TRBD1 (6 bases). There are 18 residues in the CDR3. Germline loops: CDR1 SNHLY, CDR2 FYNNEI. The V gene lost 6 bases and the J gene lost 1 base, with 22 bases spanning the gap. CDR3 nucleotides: TGTGCCAGCAGCGGACGCGAACAGGGAATGGTAAGCAATCAGCCCCAGCATTTT. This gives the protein CASSGREQGMVSNQPQHF.

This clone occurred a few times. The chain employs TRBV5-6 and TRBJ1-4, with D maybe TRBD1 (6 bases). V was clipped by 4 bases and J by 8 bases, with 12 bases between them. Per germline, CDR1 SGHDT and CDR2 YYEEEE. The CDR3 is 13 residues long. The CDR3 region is CASSTGQWEKLFF. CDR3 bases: TGTGCCAGCAGCACCGGACAGTGGGAAAAACTGTTTTTT.

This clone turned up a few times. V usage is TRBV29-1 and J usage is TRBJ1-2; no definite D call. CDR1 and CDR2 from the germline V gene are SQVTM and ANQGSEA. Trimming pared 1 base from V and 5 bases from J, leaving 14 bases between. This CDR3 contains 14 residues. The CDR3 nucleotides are TGCAGCGTTGAAGTGGGTACAGATCGATATGGCTACACCTTC. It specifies CSVEVGTDRYGYTF.

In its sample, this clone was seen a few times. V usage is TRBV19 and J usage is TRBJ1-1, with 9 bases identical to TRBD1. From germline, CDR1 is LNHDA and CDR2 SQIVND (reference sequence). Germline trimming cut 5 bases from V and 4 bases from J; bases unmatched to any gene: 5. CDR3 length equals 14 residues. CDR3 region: CASSFLGQGTEAFF. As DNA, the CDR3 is TGTGCCAGTAGTTTCTTGGGACAGGGCACTGAAGCTTTCTTT.

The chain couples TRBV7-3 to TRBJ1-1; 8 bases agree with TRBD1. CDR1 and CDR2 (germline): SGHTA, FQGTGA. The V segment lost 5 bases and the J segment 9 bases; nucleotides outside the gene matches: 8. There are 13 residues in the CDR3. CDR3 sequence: CASSPGQGRQAFF. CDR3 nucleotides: TGTGCCAGCAGCCCAGGACAGGGCCGTCAAGCTTTCTTT.

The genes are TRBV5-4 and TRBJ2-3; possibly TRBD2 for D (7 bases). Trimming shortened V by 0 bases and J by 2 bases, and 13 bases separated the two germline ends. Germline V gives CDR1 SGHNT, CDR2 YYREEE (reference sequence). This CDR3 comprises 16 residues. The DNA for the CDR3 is TGTGCCAGCAGCTTGGTGGCGGGGGCCTCCACAGATACGCAGTATTTT. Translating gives CASSLVAGASTDTQYF.

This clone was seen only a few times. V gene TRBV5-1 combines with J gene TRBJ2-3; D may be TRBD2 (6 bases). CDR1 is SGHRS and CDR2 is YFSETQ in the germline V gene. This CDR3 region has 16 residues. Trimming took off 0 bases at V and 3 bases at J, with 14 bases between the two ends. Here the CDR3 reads CASSLGITAGTDTQYF. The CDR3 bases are TGCGCCAGCAGCTTGGGGATTACCGCGGGGACAGATACGCAGTATTTT.

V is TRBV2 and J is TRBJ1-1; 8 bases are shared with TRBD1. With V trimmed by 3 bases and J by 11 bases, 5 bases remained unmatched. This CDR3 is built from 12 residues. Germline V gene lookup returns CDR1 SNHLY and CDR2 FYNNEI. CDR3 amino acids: CASSDRGRNAFF. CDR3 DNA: TGTGCCAGCAGTGACAGGGGGCGGAATGCTTTCTTT.

The CDR3 coding sequence is TGTGCCAGCAGTTTGCAGGGGGGCTACGAGCAGTACTTC. Translation: CASSLQGGYEQYF. This sequence joins TRBV27 and TRBJ2-7; D possibly corresponds to TRBD1 (7 bases). The CDR3 spans 13 residues. With 3 bases removed from V and 3 bases from J, the gap between germline ends came to 9 bases. Germline CDR1 reads MNHEY; CDR2 reads SMNVEV (reference sequence).

The CDR3 loop is CASSLTTGSYNSPLHF. The CDR3 DNA sequence: TGTGCCAGCAGCCTGACGACAGGCTCCTATAATTCACCCCTCCACTTT. The chain has TRBV7-8 and TRBJ1-6; possible D gene TRBD1, 6 bases. Trimming removed 5 bases from V and 0 bases from J, with 11 bases in between. The CDR3 contains 16 residues. CDR1 and CDR2 (germline): SGHVS, FQNEAQ.

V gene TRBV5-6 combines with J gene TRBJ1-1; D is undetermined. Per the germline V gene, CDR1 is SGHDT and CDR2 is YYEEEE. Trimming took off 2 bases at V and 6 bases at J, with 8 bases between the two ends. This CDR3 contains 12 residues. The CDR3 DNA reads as TGTGCCAGCAGCTTAACAATCTCTGAAGCTTTCTTT. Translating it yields CASSLTISEAFF.

This CDR3 is CASSLDAGGNQPQHF. CDR3 bases: TGTGCCAGCAGTCTCGACGCGGGGGGCAATCAGCCCCAGCATTTT. The V call is TRBV2, the J call TRBJ1-5; a possible D gene is TRBD1 (5 bases). CDR1 is SNHLY and CDR2 is FYNNEI in the germline V gene. V lost 5 bases and J 2 bases, leaving 13 bases between the germline ends. The CDR3 is 15 amino acids.